The present T cell receptor beta chain was sequenced within a study of human T cells and chemical hapten exposure. The wider study: Scalp application of diphenylcyclopropenone was performed weekly in patients across the entire approximately 23-week study. Broader study findings: Unchanged with DPC sensitization were TCRs above 1 in 1000 frequency.

TCRdb redid the calling of the RACE reads with MiXCR, one entry per CDR3 protein. Of 35,000 to 45,000 distinct CDR3 sequences detected, around 8.9% appear once; the ten largest clones hold over 14%. The time point denotes: patch test 2, 6 weeks after DPC sensitization. The treatment here: therapeutic diphenylcyclopropenone sensitization with weekly scalp DPC. Blood collection happened ahead of applying each patch test. This clonotype has ten or more counts. What it binds is not known. The CDR3 totals 14 residues. The germline gives CDR1 SNHLY, CDR2 FYNNEI. V shed 0 bases and J shed 10 bases, with 15 bases lying between them.

The gene calls are TRBV2 and TRBJ2-5, with D possibly TRBD1 on 6 matching bases. This specimen was whole blood, taken in connection with sensitization to the hapten diphenylcyclopropenone (DPC). This TCR derives from a woman aged 40 to 50 with alopecia areata. Some clones in this sample may be carry-over from other donors' samples. CDR3 DNA: TGTGCCAGCAGTGAAGCCGTGGCTAGGACAGTCCAGTACTTC. This codes for CASSEAVARTVQYF.